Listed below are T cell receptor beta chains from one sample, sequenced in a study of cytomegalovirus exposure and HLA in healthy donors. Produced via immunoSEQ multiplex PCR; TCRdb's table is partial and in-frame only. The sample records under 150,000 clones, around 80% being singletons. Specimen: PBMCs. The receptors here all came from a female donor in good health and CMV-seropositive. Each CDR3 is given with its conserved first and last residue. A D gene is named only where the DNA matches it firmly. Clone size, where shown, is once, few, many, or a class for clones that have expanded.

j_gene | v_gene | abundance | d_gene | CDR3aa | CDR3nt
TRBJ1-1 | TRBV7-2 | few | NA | CASSTRGNTEAFF | TGTGCCAGCAGCACCAGGGGGAACACTGAAGCTTTCTTT
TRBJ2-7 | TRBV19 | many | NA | CASSPSLLIEQYF | TGTGCCAGTAGCCCCTCTCTATTGATCGAGCAGTACTTC
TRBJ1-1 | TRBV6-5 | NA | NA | CASSFSRGVNTEAFF | TGTGCCAGCAGTTTCTCTAGGGGTGTGAACACTGAAGCTTTCTTT
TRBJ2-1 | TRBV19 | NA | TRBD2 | CASSPGLAGVVSYNEQFF | TGTGCCAGTAGTCCCGGACTAGCGGGAGTAGTCTCCTACAATGAGCAGTTCTTC
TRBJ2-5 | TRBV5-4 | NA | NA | CASSLGTDQETQYF | TGTGCCAGCAGCTTGGGGACAGACCAAGAGACCCAGTACTTC
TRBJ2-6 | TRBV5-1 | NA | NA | CASSLGSGSGANVLTF | TGCGCCAGCAGCTTGGGGTCGGGGTCTGGGGCCAACGTCCTGACTTTC
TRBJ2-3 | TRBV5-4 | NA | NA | CASSLGSPGADTQYF | TGTGCCAGCAGCTTGGGGAGCCCCGGGGCAGATACGCAGTATTTT
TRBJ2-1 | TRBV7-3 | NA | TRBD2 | CASSPGLAGLNEQFF | TGTGCCAGCAGCCCGGGACTAGCGGGACTAAATGAGCAGTTCTTC
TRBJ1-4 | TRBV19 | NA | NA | CATSGGATNEKLFF | TGTGCCACCTCCGGGGGGGCAACTAATGAAAAACTGTTTTTT
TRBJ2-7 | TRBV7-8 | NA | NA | CASSLGQGMYEQYF | TGTGCCAGCAGCTTAGGGCAGGGGATGTACGAGCAGTACTTC
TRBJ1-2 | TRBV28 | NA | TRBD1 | CASSSPAGQGGGYTF | TGTGCCAGCAGTTCTCCCGCGGGACAGGGGGGGGGCTACACCTTC
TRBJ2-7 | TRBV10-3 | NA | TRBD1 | CAISEPGQGQYYEQYF | TGTGCCATCAGTGAGCCGGGACAGGGGCAATACTACGAGCAGTACTTC
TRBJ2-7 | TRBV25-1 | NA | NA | CASSYGVGSYEQYF | TGTGCCAGCAGTTACGGGGTCGGGAGCTACGAGCAGTACTTC
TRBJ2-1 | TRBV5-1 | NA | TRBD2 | CASSVTSNSYNEQFF | TGCGCCAGCAGCGTGACTAGCAACTCCTACAATGAGCAGTTCTTC
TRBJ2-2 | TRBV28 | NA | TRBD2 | CASSFGRGTGELFF | TGTGCCAGCAGTTTTGGGAGGGGCACCGGGGAGCTGTTTTTT
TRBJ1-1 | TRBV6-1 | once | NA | CASSLGAGTEAFF | TGTGCCAGCAGTCTGGGGGCAGGGACTGAAGCTTTCTTT
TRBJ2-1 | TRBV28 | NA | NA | CASTSGGDEQFF | TGTGCCAGCACGTCGGGCGGGGATGAGCAGTTCTTC
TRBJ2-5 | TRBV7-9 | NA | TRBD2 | CASSSQIRVAGGDETQYF | TGTGCCAGCAGCTCCCAGATTCGTGTAGCGGGAGGGGATGAGACCCAGTACTTC
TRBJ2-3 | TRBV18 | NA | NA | CASSPEVSSTDTQYF | TGTGCCAGCTCACCGGAGGTCTCTAGCACAGATACGCAGTATTTT
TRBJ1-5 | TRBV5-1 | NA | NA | CASSPENGIGQPQHF | TGCGCCAGCAGCCCGGAGAACGGGATTGGTCAGCCCCAGCATTTT
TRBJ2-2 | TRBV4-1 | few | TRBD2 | CASSPSGANTGELFF | TGCGCCAGCAGCCCTAGCGGGGCGAACACCGGGGAGCTGTTTTTT
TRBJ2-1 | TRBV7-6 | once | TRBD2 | CASSFAGGTYNEQFF | TGTGCCAGCTCCTTTGCGGGGGGTACCTACAATGAGCAGTTCTTC
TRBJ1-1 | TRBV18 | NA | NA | CASSGRTEPNTEAFF | TGTGCCAGCTCAGGCCGGACAGAACCAAACACTGAAGCTTTCTTT
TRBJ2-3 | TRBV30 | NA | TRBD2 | CAWREGLAVTDTQYF | TGTGCCTGGAGAGAGGGACTAGCGGTCACAGATACGCAGTATTTT
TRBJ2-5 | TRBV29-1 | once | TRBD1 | CSVEDFWTGKGETQYF | TGCAGCGTTGAAGATTTTTGGACAGGCAAGGGAGAGACCCAGTACTTC
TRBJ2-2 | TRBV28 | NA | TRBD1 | CASNQGGAGTGELFF | TGTGCCAGCAATCAAGGGGGCGCGGGCACCGGGGAGCTGTTTTTT
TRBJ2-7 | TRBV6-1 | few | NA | CASSEVRGKLKYEQYF | TGTGCCAGCAGTGAAGTAAGGGGGAAGCTGAAGTACGAGCAGTACTTC
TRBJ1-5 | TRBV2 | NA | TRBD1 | CASSPDRGSNQPQHF | TGTGCCAGCAGCCCCGACAGGGGGAGCAATCAGCCCCAGCATTTT
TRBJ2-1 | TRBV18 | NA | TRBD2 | CASSPPWTSGAAYNEQFF | TGTGCCAGCTCACCCCCCTGGACTAGCGGGGCAGCCTACAATGAGCAGTTCTTC
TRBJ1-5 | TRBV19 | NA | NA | CASSKPRGGNQPQHF | TGTGCCAGTAGTAAACCCAGGGGAGGCAATCAGCCCCAGCATTTT
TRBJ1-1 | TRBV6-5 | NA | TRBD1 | CASSNRGQSEAFF | TGTGCCAGCAGCAACAGGGGGCAATCTGAAGCTTTCTTT
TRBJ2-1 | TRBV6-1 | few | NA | CASSEGGVEQFF | TGTGCCAGCAGTGAAGGGGGGGTTGAGCAGTTCTTC
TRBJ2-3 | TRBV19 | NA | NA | CASSRGTDTQYF | TGTGCCAGTAGTCGAGGGACAGATACGCAGTATTTT
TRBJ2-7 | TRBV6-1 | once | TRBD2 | CAIGTSDDEQYF | TGTGCCATCGGGACTAGCGATGACGAGCAGTACTTC
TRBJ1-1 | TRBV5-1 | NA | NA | CASSGGAAGDTEAFF | TGCGCCAGCAGCGGTGGGGCAGCGGGGGACACTGAAGCTTTCTTT
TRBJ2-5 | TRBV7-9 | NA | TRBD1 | CASSIGTVAETQYF | TGTGCCAGCAGCATAGGGACAGTGGCAGAGACCCAGTACTTC
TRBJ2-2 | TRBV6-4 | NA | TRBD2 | CASSYDGGVNTGELFF | TGTGCCAGCAGTTACGACGGGGGGGTGAACACCGGGGAGCTGTTTTTT
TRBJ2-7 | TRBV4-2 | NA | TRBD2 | CASSPGLAGNEQYF | TGTGCCAGCAGCCCGGGACTAGCGGGAAACGAGCAGTACTTC
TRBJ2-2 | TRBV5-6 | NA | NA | CASSSTKETSGLTGELFF | TGTGCCAGCAGTTCGACGAAGGAGACTAGTGGGTTAACCGGGGAGCTGTTTTTT
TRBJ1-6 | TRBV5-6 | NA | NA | CASSLGTRYNSPLHF | TGTGCCAGCAGCCTCGGGACAAGGTATAATTCACCCCTCCACTTT
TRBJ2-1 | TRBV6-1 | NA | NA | CASSEDFREQFF | TGTGCCAGCAGTGAAGACTTTCGTGAGCAGTTCTTC
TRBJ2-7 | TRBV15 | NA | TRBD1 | CATSRRDSSYEQYF | TGTGCCACCAGCAGAAGGGACAGCTCCTACGAGCAGTACTTC
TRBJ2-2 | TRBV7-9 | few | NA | CASSFIRGNTGELFF | TGTGCCAGCAGCTTTATCAGGGGAAACACCGGGGAGCTGTTTTTT
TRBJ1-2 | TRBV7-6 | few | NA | CASSPRPTGGYTF | TGTGCCAGCAGCCCGCGTCCCACGGGAGGCTACACCTTC
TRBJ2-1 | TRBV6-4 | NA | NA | CASSDSASPSYNEQFF | TGTGCCAGCAGTGACTCGGCTAGCCCTTCCTACAATGAGCAGTTCTTC
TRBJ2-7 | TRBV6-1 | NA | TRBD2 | CASSPPGRESYEQYF | TGTGCCAGCAGCCCTCCCGGGCGGGAGTCTTACGAGCAGTACTTC
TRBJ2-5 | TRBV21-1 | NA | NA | CANKFRDRGGRTQYF | TGTGCCAACAAGTTCCGGGACAGGGGGGGTCGGACCCAGTACTTC
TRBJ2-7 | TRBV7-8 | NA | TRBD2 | CASSLRRTLRGDEQYF | TGTGCCAGCAGCTTAAGGCGGACCCTTCGGGGGGACGAGCAGTACTTC
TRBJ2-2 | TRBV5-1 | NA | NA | CASKRQNTGELFF | TGCGCCAGCAAGAGACAGAACACCGGGGAGCTGTTTTTT
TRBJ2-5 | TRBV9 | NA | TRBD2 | CASSVGGSGSLPETQYF | TGTGCCAGCAGCGTAGGTGGTAGCGGGAGCCTACCAGAGACCCAGTACTTC
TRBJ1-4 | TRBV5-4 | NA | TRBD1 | CASRRKTGGDEKLFF | TGTGCCAGCAGGCGCAAAACAGGGGGTGATGAAAAACTGTTTTTT